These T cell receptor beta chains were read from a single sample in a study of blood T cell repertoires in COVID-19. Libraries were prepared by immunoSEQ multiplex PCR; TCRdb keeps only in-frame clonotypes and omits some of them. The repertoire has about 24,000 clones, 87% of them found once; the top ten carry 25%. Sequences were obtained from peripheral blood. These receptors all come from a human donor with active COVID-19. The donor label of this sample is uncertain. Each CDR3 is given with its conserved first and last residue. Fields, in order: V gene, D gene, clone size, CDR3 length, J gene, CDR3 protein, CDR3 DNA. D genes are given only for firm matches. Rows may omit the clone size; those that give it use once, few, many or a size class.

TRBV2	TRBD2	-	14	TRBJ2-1	CASSEARTSNEQFF	TGTGCCAGCAGTGAAGCTAGGACTAGCAATGAGCAGTTCTTC
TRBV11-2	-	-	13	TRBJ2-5	CASSFPSQETQYF	TGTGCCAGCAGCTTCCCCTCTCAAGAGACCCAGTACTTC
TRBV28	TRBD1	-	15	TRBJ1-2	CASSLPQTGTSGYTF	TGTGCCAGCAGTTTACCCCAGACAGGGACGAGTGGCTACACCTTC
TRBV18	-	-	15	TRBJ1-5	CASSPEHDINQPQHF	TGTGCCAGCTCACCAGAGCACGACATCAATCAGCCCCAGCATTTT
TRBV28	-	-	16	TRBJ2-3	CASRSIEGGASRTQYF	TGTGCCAGCAGATCCATCGAGGGGGGGGCCAGTCGTACGCAGTATTTT
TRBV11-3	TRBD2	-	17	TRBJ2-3	CASSAGTSGSSTDTQYF	TGTGCCAGCAGCGCCGGGACTAGCGGGTCTAGCACAGATACGCAGTATTTT
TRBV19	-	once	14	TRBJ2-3	CASSQGGYTDTQYF	TGTGCCAGTAGTCAAGGCGGTTACACAGATACGCAGTATTTT
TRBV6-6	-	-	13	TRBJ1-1	CASRSGAYTEAFF	TGTGCCAGCAGGTCTGGGGCGTACACTGAAGCTTTCTTT
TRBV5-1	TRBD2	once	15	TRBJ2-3	CASSLGGLATDTQYF	TGCGCCAGCAGCTTGGGGGGACTAGCTACCGATACGCAGTATTTT
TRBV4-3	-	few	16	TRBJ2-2	CASSQEAGAATGELFF	TGCGCCAGCAGCCAAGAGGCGGGGGCGGCCACCGGGGAGCTGTTTTTT
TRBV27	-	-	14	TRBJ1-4	CASRSQGTNEKLFF	TGTGCCAGCAGATCCCAGGGGACTAATGAAAAACTGTTTTTT
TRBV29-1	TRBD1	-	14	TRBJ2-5	CSVVGTGGAETQYF	TGCAGCGTTGTCGGGACAGGGGGCGCCGAGACCCAGTACTTC
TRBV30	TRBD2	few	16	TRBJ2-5	CAWDDPGLAGQETQYF	TGTGCCTGGGATGACCCGGGACTAGCGGGCCAAGAGACCCAGTACTTC
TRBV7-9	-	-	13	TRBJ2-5	CAVSGGTQETQYF	TGTGCCGTCTCAGGTGGTACCCAAGAGACCCAGTACTTC
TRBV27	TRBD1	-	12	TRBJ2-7	CASQGAGYEQYF	TGTGCCAGTCAGGGGGCTGGTTACGAGCAGTACTTC
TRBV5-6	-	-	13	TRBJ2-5	CASSLGAVETQYF	TGTGCCAGCAGCTTGGGGGCCGTTGAGACCCAGTACTTC
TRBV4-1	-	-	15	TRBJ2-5	CASSSPPGTAETQYF	TGCGCCAGCAGCTCTCCTCCCGGGACTGCAGAGACCCAGTACTTC
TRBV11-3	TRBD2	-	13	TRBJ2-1	CASSLGTSAEQFF	TGTGCCAGCAGCTTAGGGACTAGCGCCGAGCAGTTCTTC
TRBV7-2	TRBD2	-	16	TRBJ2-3	CASSRTSGRGIDTQYF	TGTGCCAGCAGCCGTACTAGCGGGAGGGGTATAGATACGCAGTATTTT
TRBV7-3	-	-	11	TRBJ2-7	CASSSAYEQYF	TGTGCCAGCAGCTCTGCCTACGAGCAGTACTTC
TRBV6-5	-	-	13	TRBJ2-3	CASSYRGTDTQYF	TGTGCCAGCAGTTACAGAGGCACAGATACGCAGTATTTT
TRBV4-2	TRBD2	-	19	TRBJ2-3	CASSQDLETSGYSTDTQYF	TGTGCCAGCAGCCAAGATTTGGAGACTAGCGGATATAGCACAGATACGCAGTATTTT
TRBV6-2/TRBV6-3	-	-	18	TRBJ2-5	CASSPFRLLFRGGETQYF	TGTGCCAGCAGCCCCTTCCGTCTGCTCTTTAGGGGCGGAGAGACCCAGTACTTC
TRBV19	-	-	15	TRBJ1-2	CASSPRDRNLYGYTF	TGTGCCAGTAGTCCGCGAGACAGGAATCTCTATGGCTACACCTTC
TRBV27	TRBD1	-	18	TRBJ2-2	CASRPIGQGGSGTGELFF	TGTGCCAGCAGACCTATCGGACAGGGAGGTTCAGGGACCGGGGAGCTGTTTTTT
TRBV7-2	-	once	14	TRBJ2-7	CASSWGQGPYEQYF	TGTGCCAGCAGCTGGGGGCAGGGCCCCTACGAGCAGTACTTC
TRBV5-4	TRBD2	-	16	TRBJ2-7	CASSKTSGRSGNEQYF	TGTGCCAGCAGCAAGACTAGCGGGAGGTCGGGCAACGAGCAGTACTTC
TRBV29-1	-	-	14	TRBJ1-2	CSARAERTSDGYTF	TGCAGCGCCCGAGCGGAGAGAACAAGTGATGGCTACACCTTC
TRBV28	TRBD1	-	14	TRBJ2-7	CASSLEGTGGGWYF	TGTGCCAGCAGTTTAGAGGGGACAGGGGGCGGGTGGTACTTC
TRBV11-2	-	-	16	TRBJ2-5	CASSSRLSPTDYTQYF	TGTGCCAGCAGCTCCCGACTAAGCCCTACCGATTATACCCAGTACTTC
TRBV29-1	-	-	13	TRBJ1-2	CSVDYKGDYGYTF	TGCAGCGTTGATTATAAGGGAGACTATGGCTACACCTTC
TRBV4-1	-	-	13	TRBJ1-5	CASSPASYQPQHF	TGCGCCAGCAGCCCAGCGAGTTATCAGCCCCAGCATTTT
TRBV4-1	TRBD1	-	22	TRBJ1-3	CASSQLKPGQGNLGLSGNTIYF	TGCGCCAGCAGCCAGTTGAAACCGGGACAGGGGAATTTAGGGCTCTCTGGAAACACCATATATTTT
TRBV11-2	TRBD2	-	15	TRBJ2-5	CASSLGTRARETQYF	TGTGCCAGCAGCTTGGGGACTAGGGCGAGGGAGACCCAGTACTTC
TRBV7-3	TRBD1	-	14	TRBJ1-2	CASSAGTGSPGYTF	TGTGCCAGCAGCGCCGGGACAGGTAGCCCAGGCTACACCTTC
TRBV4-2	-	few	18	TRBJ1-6	CASSQGLRTSSYNSPLHF	TGTGCCAGCAGCCAAGGCCTCCGTACGAGCTCCTATAATTCACCCCTCCACTTT
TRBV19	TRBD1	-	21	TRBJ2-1	CASSRLRDRGLRREGYNEQFF	TGTGCCAGTAGTAGACTCCGGGACAGGGGGCTACGGCGGGAGGGTTACAATGAGCAGTTCTTC
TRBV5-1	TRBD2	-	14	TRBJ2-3	CASSLGGGADTQYF	TGCGCCAGCAGCTTGGGCGGGGGGGCAGATACGCAGTATTTT
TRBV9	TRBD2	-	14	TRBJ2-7	CASSLVGTSSEQYF	TGTGCCAGCAGCCTTGTAGGGACTAGCAGCGAGCAGTACTTC
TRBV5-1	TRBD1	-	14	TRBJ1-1	CASSQTTGHTEAFF	TGCGCCAGCAGCCAGACGACAGGGCACACTGAAGCTTTCTTT
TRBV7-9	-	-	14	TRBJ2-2	CASSLRLLYGELFF	TGTGCCAGCAGCTTAAGACTATTGTACGGGGAGCTGTTTTTT
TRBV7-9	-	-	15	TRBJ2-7	CASSTGLGSAYEQYF	TGTGCCAGCAGTACAGGGCTCGGTTCGGCCTACGAGCAGTACTTC
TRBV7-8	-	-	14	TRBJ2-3	CASVFTSSTDTQYF	TGTGCCAGCGTCTTTACTTCTAGCACAGATACGCAGTATTTT
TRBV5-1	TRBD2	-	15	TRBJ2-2	CASSLMVAGDGELFF	TGCGCCAGCAGCTTGATGGTAGCGGGGGACGGGGAGCTGTTTTTT
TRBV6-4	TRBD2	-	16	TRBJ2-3	CASSLTSGSSTDTQYF	TGTGCCAGCAGCTTGACTAGCGGTTCTAGCACAGATACGCAGTATTTT
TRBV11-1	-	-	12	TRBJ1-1	CASSLRAGDAFF	TGTGCCAGCAGCTTACGGGCAGGGGACGCTTTCTTT
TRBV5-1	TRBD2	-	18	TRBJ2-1	CASSSYWTGLAGGNEQFF	TGCGCCAGCAGCAGCTATTGGACAGGACTAGCGGGAGGCAATGAGCAGTTCTTC
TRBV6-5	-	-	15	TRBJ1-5	CAGSRGGYSNQPQHF	TGTGCCGGATCCCGAGGAGGGTATAGCAATCAGCCCCAGCATTTT
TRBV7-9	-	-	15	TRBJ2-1	CASSLGRAAYNEQFF	TGTGCCAGCAGCTTGGGCAGGGCGGCCTACAATGAGCAGTTCTTC
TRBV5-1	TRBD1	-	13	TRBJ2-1	CASSVQGADEQFF	TGCGCCAGCAGCGTACAGGGGGCCGATGAGCAGTTCTTC